These 19 T cell receptor beta chains came from one sample sequenced in a study of blood T cells in healthy people across ages. Combining a sample-barcoded 5' primer with a J-beta primer mix, a second PCR ran for roughly 6 to 11 cycles. TCRdb redid the calling of the 5' RACE reads with MiXCR, one entry per CDR3 protein. The profile shows about 670,000 distinct CDR3 sequences, roughly half of them singletons. The source material was blood. These receptors were taken from a woman of 80 years or more in good health.

The CDR3 loop is CASSLEGKHWISGANVLTF. The DNA of the CDR3 is TGCGCCAGCAGCTTGGAGGGGAAGCATTGGATATCTGGGGCCAACGTCCTGACTTTC. This sequence joins TRBV5-1 and TRBJ2-6; D possibly corresponds to TRBD1 (5 bases). CDR1 SGHRS and CDR2 YFSETQ come from the germline V gene. CDR3 length: 19 residues. Deletions cut 0 bases from V and 1 base from J, with 17 bases between.

This chain's CDR3 is CASSSLGSLDTHNEQFF. CDR3 DNA sequence: TGTGCCAGCAGCTCCCTGGGTAGCCTGGATACCCACAATGAGCAGTTCTTC. J is TRBJ2-1 and V is TRBV7-3; no definite D call. V gave up 4 bases and J gave up 5 bases, with 21 bases separating them. CDR1 and CDR2 from the germline V gene are SGHTA and FQGTGA. The CDR3 has 17 residues.

This clonotype appeared many times. The chain employs TRBV20-1 and TRBJ1-1; maybe TRBD1 (5 bases). Trimming shortened V by 3 bases and J by 2 bases, and 16 bases separated the two germline ends. Germline V CDR1 and CDR2: DFQATT, SNEGSKA (reference sequence). This CDR3 has 15 residues. CDR3 DNA sequence: TGCAGTGCTAGGTTGGGGCGTCGGGAAAACACTGAAGCTTTCTTT. It encodes CSARLGRRENTEAFF.

The chain employs TRBV29-1 and TRBJ2-3, with a tentative D call TRBD2 (6 bases). This CDR3 has 15 residues. CDR1 is SQVTM, CDR2 ANQGSEA, per germline. Trimming cost V 7 bases and J 0 bases, with 17 bases left between them. The CDR3 DNA is TGCAGCGAGAGTACCGGGACTCTAAGCACAGATACGCAGTATTTT. Encoded protein: CSESTGTLSTDTQYF.

About this clonotype: A much larger clone sits a single nucleotide away, making a read error possible. CDR3 DNA: TGCAGTGCCGGGACTAGCGGGGGAGAACACAACGAGCAGTACTTC. It is translated as CSAGTSGGEHNEQYF. The chain employs TRBV20-1 and TRBJ2-5, with 14 bases matching TRBD2. The J call may not be correct, given that the DNA end is closer to TRBJ2-7. CDR1 DFQATT and CDR2 SNEGSKA come from the germline V gene (reference sequence). The CDR3 is 15 amino acids.

This clonotype has more than one count but fewer than ten. V gene TRBV7-3 combines with J gene TRBJ2-7; no reliable D call. Trimming stripped 5 bases from V and 6 bases from J, with 14 bases between. The length of the CDR3 is 13 residues. Germline CDR1 and CDR2: SGHTA and FQGTGA. CDR3 in amino acids: CASSVDPSGEQYF. CDR3 bases: TGTGCCAGCAGCGTAGATCCTTCCGGCGAGCAGTACTTC.

This clonotype was seen more than once but under ten times. The chain employs TRBV27 and TRBJ1-2; no definite D call. Germline V gene data show CDR1 as MNHEY and CDR2 as SMNVEV (reference sequence). Trimming shortened V by 4 bases and J by 4 bases, and 10 bases separated the two germline ends. The CDR3 runs 13 residues. In nucleotides, the CDR3 is TGTGCCAGCAGTTGGTCTATAGCCTATGGCTACACCTTC. The encoded protein is CASSWSIAYGYTF.

The V gene is TRBV18, the J gene TRBJ2-7; D assignment may be TRBD1 or TRBD2 (5 bases each). Germline V gene lookup returns CDR1 KGHSH and CDR2 LQKENI. The CDR3 covers 15 residues. V lost 0 bases and J lost 3, with 12 bases in between. CDR3 DNA sequence: TGTGCCAGCTCACCACCGGGACGCCGGGTCTACGAGCAGTACTTC. It translates to CASSPPGRRVYEQYF.

The V gene is TRBV3-1, the J gene TRBJ2-5; 8 bases line up with TRBD2. Losses at the gene ends were 2 bases for V and 3 bases for J; bases not matched to a gene: 8. The CDR3 has 16 amino acids. From germline, CDR1 is LGHDT and CDR2 YNNKEL (reference sequence). The DNA of the CDR3 is TGTGCCAGCAGCCAAAATTTACCGGGACTAGAAGAGACCCAGTACTTC. This codes for CASSQNLPGLEETQYF.

This clonotype showed up many times. The V call is TRBV20-1, the J call TRBJ2-1, with D perhaps TRBD1 (5 bases). Trimming stripped 4 bases from V and 7 bases from J, with 14 bases between. Germline V lookup: CDR1 DFQATT, CDR2 SNEGSKA (reference sequence). The CDR3 is 13 residues long. The CDR3 here is CSAMVQGFNEQFF. The CDR3 bases are TGCAGTGCTATGGTCCAGGGTTTTAATGAGCAGTTCTTC.

The rearrangement joins TRBV27 to TRBJ1-2; 10 positions agree with TRBD1. The J segment lost 7 bases and the V segment lost 6 bases, leaving 5 bases of the junction unmatched. The length of the CDR3 is 13 residues. Germline loops: CDR1 MNHEY, CDR2 SMNVEV (reference sequence). DNA for the CDR3: TGTGCCAGCAGAGGACAGGGGGTTAGTGGCTACACCTTC. Protein sequence: CASRGQGVSGYTF.

Of note for this clonotype: A much larger clone is a single base away; this may be a read error. This chain links TRBV27 with TRBJ2-5, with D tentatively TRBD2 (5 bases). The J call may be in error: the DNA end matches TRBJ2-7 better. Germline-derived CDR1 and CDR2 are MNHEY and SMNVEV (reference sequence). The CDR3 runs 15 residues. CDR3 residues: CVSSSRAEVNYEQYF. CDR3 DNA: TGTGTCAGCAGTTCGAGGGCAGAAGTGAACTACGAGCAGTACTTC.

This clonotype was counted at least ten times. J is TRBJ2-7 and V is TRBV20-1, with TRBD2 identical over 11 bases. The CDR3 sequence is 15 residues long. Per germline, CDR1 DFQATT and CDR2 SNEGSKA (reference sequence). V dropped 5 bases and J dropped 2; count of bases not matched to a gene: 8. The CDR3 is CSAGEVAGGPYEQYF. The CDR3 nucleotides are TGCAGTGCTGGCGAAGTAGCGGGAGGGCCCTACGAGCAGTACTTC.

This clonotype was seen just once. The chain carries TRBV10-3 and TRBJ2-4; a weak D match, TRBD1 (6 bases). Germline V gives CDR1 ENHRY, CDR2 SYGVKD. The CDR3 loop spans 17 amino acids. V lost 10 bases and J lost 3, with 25 bases in between. The DNA of the CDR3 is TGTGCCAACCACCTTGGGGGCCCTGTTCTGGACAAAAACATTCAGTACTTC. Amino acids: CANHLGGPVLDKNIQYF.

The chain has TRBV10-3 and TRBJ2-5; 9 positions agree with TRBD1. The CDR3 consists of 14 residues. V dropped 5 bases and J dropped 7; count of bases not matched to a gene: 8. Germline CDR1 reads ENHRY; CDR2 reads SYGVKD. The CDR3 DNA sequence: TGTGCCATCAGTTCCCAACAGGGGGCAGGGACCCAGTACTTC. It is translated as CAISSQQGAGTQYF.

V gene TRBV7-2 combines with J gene TRBJ2-3, with 11 bases lining up with TRBD2. This CDR3 contains 17 residues. The J segment lost 4 bases and the V segment lost 0 bases, leaving 6 bases of the junction unmatched. The germline V gene has CDR1 SGHTA and CDR2 FQGNSA. CDR3 in DNA: TGTGCCAGCAGCTTAGCCCTGACTAGCGGGGTTTCAGATACGCAGTATTTT. Amino acids: CASSLALTSGVSDTQYF. Using reference TRBV7-2 and TRBJ2-3 for the parts outside the CDR3, the full variable domain is GAGVSQSPSNKVTEKGKDVELRCDPISGHTALYWYRQSLGQGLEFLIYFQGNSAPDKSGLPSDRFSAERTGGSVSTLTIQRTQQEDSAVYLCASSLALTSGVSDTQYFGPGTRLTVL.

This clonotype has a handful of counts. The chain links TRBV20-1 to TRBJ2-5; tentative D call: TRBD2 (5 bases). Trimming took off 6 bases at V and 1 base at J, with 9 bases between the two ends. The CDR3 contains 12 residues. Germline V gene lookup returns CDR1 DFQATT and CDR2 SNEGSKA (reference sequence). CDR3 protein: CSALSGQETQYF. Written as DNA, the CDR3 is TGCAGTGCCTTAAGCGGCCAAGAGACCCAGTACTTC.

This chain uses TRBV12-3 or TRBV12-4 with TRBJ2-2, with D possibly TRBD2 on 5 matching bases. V lost 5 bases, J lost 1 base, and 14 bases lay in between. This CDR3 has 16 residues. CDR3 region: CASSPVGGQNTGELFF. The CDR3 DNA reads as TGTGCCAGCAGTCCTGTGGGCGGGCAGAACACCGGGGAGCTGTTTTTT.

This chain links TRBV28 with TRBJ2-7; D may match TRBD1 or TRBD2 (5 bases each). Trimming cost V 4 bases and J 7 bases, with 17 bases left between them. CDR1 is MDHEN and CDR2 is SYDVKM in the germline V gene. This CDR3 has 14 amino acids. The CDR3 protein is CASSSGPDIFEQYF. In DNA, the CDR3 is TGTGCCAGCAGTTCGGGACCGGACATCTTTGAGCAGTACTTC. Full variable domain (remainder filled in from reference TRBV28 and TRBJ2-7): DVKVTQSSRYLVKRTGEKVFLECVQDMDHENMFWYRQDPGLGLRLIYFSYDVKMKEKGDIPEGYSVSREKKERFSLILESASTNQTSMYLCASSSGPDIFEQYFGPGTRLTVT.